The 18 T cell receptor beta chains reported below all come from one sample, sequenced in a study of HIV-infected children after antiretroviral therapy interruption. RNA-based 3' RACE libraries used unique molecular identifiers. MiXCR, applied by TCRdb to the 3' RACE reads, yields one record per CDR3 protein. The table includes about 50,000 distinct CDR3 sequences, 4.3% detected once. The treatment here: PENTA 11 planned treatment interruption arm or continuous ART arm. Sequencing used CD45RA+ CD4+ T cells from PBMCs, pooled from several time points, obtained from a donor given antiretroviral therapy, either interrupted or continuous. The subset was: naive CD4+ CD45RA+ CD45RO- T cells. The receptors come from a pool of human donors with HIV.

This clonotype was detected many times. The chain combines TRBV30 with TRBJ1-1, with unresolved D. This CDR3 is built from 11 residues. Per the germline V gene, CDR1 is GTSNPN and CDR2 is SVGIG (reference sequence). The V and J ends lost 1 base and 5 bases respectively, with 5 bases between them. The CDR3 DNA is TGTGCCTGGAGTGAGAAGACTGAAGCTTTCTTT. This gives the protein CAWSEKTEAFF.

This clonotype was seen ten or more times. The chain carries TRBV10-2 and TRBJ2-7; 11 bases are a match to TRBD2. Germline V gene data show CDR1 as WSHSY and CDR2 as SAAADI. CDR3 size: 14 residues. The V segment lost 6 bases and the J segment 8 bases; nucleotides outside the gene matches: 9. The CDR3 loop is CASRAGTSGPQQYF. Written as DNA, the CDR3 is TGCGCCAGCAGAGCCGGGACTAGCGGTCCCCAGCAGTACTTC.

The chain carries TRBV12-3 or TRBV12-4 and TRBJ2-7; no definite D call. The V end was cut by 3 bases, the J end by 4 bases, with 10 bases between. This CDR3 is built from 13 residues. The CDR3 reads CASSFAAQYEQYF. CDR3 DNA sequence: TGTGCCAGCAGTTTCGCAGCACAATACGAGCAGTACTTC.

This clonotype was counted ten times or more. CDR3 amino acids: CASSLQTANTEAFF. The CDR3 DNA reads TGTGCCAGCAGCTTACAGACAGCGAACACTGAAGCTTTCTTT. The rearrangement uses TRBV7-2 and TRBJ1-1; TRBD1 might be the D (5 bases). This CDR3 is built from 14 residues. With 2 bases removed from V and 1 base from J, the gap between germline ends came to 8 bases. Germline CDR1 SGHTA, CDR2 FQGNSA. Filled out from reference TRBV7-2 and TRBJ1-1, the complete variable domain reads GAGVSQSPSNKVTEKGKDVELRCDPISGHTALYWYRQSLGQGLEFLIYFQGNSAPDKSGLPSDRFSAERTGGSVSTLTIQRTQQEDSAVYLCASSLQTANTEAFFGQGTRLTVV.

The CDR3 is CASTDRGPDQPQHF. CDR3 bases: TGTGCCAGCACCGACAGGGGCCCCGATCAGCCCCAGCATTTT. The rearrangement links TRBV12-3 or TRBV12-4 to TRBJ1-5, with 8 bases lining up with TRBD1. There are 14 residues in the CDR3. Germline trimming cut 7 bases from V and 5 bases from J; bases unmatched to any gene: 7.

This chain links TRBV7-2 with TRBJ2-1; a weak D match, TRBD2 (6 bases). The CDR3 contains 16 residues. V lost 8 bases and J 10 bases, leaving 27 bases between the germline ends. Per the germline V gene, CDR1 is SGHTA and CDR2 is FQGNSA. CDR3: CASRPGASARGIEQFF. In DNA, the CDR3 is TGTGCCAGCCGGCCTGGCGCTTCCGCCCGGGGGATCGAGCAGTTCTTC.

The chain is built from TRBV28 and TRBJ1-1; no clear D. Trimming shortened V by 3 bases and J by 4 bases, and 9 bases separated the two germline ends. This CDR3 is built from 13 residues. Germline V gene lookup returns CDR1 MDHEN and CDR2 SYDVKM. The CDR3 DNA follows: TGTGCCAGCAGTTTCCCCCCGAGCACTGAAGCTTTCTTT. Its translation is CASSFPPSTEAFF.

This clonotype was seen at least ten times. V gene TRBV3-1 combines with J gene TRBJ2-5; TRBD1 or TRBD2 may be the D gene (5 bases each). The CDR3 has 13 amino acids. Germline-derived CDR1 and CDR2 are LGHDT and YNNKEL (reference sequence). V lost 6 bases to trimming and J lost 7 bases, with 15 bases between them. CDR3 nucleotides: TGTGCCAGCAGTACCGGGACGACGGGGACCCAGTACTTC. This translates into CASSTGTTGTQYF.

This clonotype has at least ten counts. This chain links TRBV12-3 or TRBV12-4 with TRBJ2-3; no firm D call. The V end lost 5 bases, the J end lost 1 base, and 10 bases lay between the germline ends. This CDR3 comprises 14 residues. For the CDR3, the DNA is TGTGCCAGCAGTCCCCCCCGGGGCACAGATACGCAGTATTTT. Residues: CASSPPRGTDTQYF.

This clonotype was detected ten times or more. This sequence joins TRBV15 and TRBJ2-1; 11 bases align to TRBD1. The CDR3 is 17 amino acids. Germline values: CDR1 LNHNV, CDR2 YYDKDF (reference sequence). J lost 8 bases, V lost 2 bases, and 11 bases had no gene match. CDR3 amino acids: CATSRHRPGQGGYEQFF. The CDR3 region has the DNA TGTGCCACCAGCAGACACCGCCCGGGACAGGGGGGGTATGAGCAGTTCTTC.

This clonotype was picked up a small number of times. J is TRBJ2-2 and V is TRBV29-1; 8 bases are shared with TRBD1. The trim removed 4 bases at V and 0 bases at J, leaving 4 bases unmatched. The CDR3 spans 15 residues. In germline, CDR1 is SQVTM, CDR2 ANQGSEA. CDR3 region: CSVGRTGPNTGELFF. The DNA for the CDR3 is TGCAGCGTTGGTCGGACAGGGCCGAACACCGGGGAGCTGTTTTTT.

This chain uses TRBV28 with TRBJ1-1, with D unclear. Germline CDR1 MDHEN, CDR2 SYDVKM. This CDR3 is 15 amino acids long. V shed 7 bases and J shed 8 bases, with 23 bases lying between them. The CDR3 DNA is TGTGCCAGCACCGCGGCGGGCGGCAGACCAAGGGAAGCTTTCTTT. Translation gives CASTAAGGRPREAFF.

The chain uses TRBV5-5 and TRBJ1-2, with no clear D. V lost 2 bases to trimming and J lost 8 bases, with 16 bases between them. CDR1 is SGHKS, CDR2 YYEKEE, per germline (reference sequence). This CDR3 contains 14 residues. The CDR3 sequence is CASSLFSEIQGYTF. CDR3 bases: TGTGCCAGCAGCTTATTTTCAGAGATACAGGGCTACACCTTC.

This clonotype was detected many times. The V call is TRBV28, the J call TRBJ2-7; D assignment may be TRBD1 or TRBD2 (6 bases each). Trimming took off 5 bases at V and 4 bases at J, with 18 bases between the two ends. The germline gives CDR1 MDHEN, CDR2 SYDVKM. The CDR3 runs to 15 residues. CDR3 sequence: CASSPSGGRVYEQYF. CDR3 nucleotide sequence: TGTGCCAGCAGTCCCTCTGGGGGGCGAGTATACGAGCAGTACTTC.

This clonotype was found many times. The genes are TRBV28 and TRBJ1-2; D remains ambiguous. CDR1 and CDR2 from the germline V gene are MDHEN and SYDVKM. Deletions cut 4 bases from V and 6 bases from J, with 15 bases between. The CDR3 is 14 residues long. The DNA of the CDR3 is TGTGCCAGCAGTTCGGGTCGACTTGGCCATGGCTACACCTTC. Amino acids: CASSSGRLGHGYTF.

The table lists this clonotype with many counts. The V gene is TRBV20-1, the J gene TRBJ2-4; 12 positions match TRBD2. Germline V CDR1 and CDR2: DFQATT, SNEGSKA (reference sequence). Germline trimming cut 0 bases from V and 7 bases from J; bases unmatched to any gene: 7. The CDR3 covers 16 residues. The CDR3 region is CSARDTSGGRENIQYF. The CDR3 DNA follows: TGCAGTGCTAGAGATACTAGCGGGGGGCGGGAGAACATTCAGTACTTC.

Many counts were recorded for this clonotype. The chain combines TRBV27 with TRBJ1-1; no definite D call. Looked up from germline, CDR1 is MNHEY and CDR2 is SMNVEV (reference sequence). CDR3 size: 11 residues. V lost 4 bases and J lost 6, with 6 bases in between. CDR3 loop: CASSSRAEAFF. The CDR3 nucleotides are TGTGCCAGCAGTTCTAGGGCTGAAGCTTTCTTT.

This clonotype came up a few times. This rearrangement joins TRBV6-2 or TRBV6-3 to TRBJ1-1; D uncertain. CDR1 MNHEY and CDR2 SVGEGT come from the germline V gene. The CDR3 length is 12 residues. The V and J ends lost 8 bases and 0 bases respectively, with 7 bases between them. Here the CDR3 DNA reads TGTGCCAGCCGGGAGTTGAACACTGAAGCTTTCTTT. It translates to CASRELNTEAFF.